The rows below give T cell receptor beta chains drawn from one sample of a study of blood T cell repertoires in COVID-19. The method was immunoSEQ multiplex PCR; TCRdb's version includes in-frame clones alone and lacks a portion of them. The table includes about 160,000 clones, about 83% detected once. The source material was peripheral blood. All receptors derive from a woman in her 70s with COVID-19, enrolled during active disease. CDR3s include the opening cysteine and the closing phenylalanine or tryptophan. Each record gives: clone size, V gene, J gene, CDR3 protein. Expanded clones get a size class; other rows say once, few or many, or leave the size out.

>-|TRBV19|TRBJ1-2
CAASGTGVRGYTF
>once|TRBV7-3|TRBJ2-5
CASSRRPTNVAGYQETQYF
>-|TRBV5-1|TRBJ1-2
CASSLGQGATVGYTF
>-|TRBV29-1|TRBJ2-3
CSVEDWGGVGTDTQYF
>-|TRBV27|TRBJ1-1
CASSFGTGGRAFF
>-|TRBV28|TRBJ1-5
CASSLEGALYQPQHF
>-|TRBV6-5|TRBJ1-1
CASSQTGNTEAFF
>once|TRBV7-2|TRBJ2-3
CASTYNLAGVGDTQYF
>-|TRBV6-1|TRBJ2-5
CASSEVKLGAETQYF
>-|TRBV7-9|TRBJ2-7
CASSFVGHSPEQYF
>-|TRBV5-6|TRBJ2-7
CASSLVQVPFEWYF
>-|TRBV28|TRBJ1-2
CASSLFTANYGYTF
>-|TRBV7-8|TRBJ2-4
CASSHTGRELAKNIQYF
>-|TRBV2|TRBJ2-1
CASRTGAGFYNEQFF
>-|TRBV11-2|TRBJ1-2
CASSTTGGYGYTF
>few|TRBV30|TRBJ1-4
CAWTGGGRGEKLFF
>-|TRBV3-1/TRBV3-2|TRBJ2-1
CASSQDMDSYNEQFF
>-|TRBV19|TRBJ1-5
CASSRDRDQPQHF
>once|TRBV11-2|TRBJ1-1
CASSLRGMNTEAFF
>-|TRBV2|TRBJ1-1
CASSERVGRGTEAFF
>-|TRBV30|TRBJ1-1
CAWSRPGGNTEAFF
>-|TRBV13|TRBJ2-1
CASTTTSGGYNEQFF
>-|TRBV7-9|TRBJ1-2
CASSLGTGTSNYGYTF
>-|TRBV10-3|TRBJ1-3
CAIGRLNPAGNTIYF
>-|TRBV7-9|TRBJ2-3
CASSRQGQLPDTQYF
>once|TRBV19|TRBJ2-7
CASSDRGYSYEQYF
>-|TRBV14|TRBJ1-1
CASTRSGGHTEAFF
>-|TRBV28|TRBJ1-5
CASSLWEGLSPQHF
>-|TRBV19|TRBJ2-5
CASSPRDRYQETQYF
>-|TRBV18|TRBJ1-2
CASSPGGTGIGYTF
>-|TRBV6-6|TRBJ2-7
CASTGFHEQYF
>-|TRBV28|TRBJ1-2
CASRTGANYGYTF
>-|TRBV30|TRBJ1-2
CAWGLLEGGYTF
>-|TRBV6-5|TRBJ2-7
CAARGGAGEQYF
>few|TRBV2|TRBJ1-5
CASRRDRVGNQPQHF
>-|TRBV18|TRBJ1-4
CASSRQQGVVNEKLFF
>-|TRBV10-1|TRBJ1-1
CASSPSLRGKSGEAFF
>once|TRBV28|TRBJ2-7
CASTRGYEQYF
>-|TRBV7-2|TRBJ1-5
CASSLGTALPQHF
>once|TRBV5-1|TRBJ2-1
CASSRDSPNEQFF
>-|TRBV2|TRBJ2-1
CASSERQGAYNEQFF
>once|TRBV5-6|TRBJ2-7
CASSSAYEQYF
>-|TRBV14|TRBJ1-1
CASSQDWRREAFF
>-|TRBV16|TRBJ1-2
CASSRQTNYGYTF
>-|TRBV5-1|TRBJ1-1
CASSLRPRTEAFF
>-|TRBV12-3/TRBV12-4|TRBJ2-2
CASSLGGAGELFF
>-|TRBV7-9|TRBJ2-5
CASSSRSPGRQETQYF
>-|TRBV4-1|TRBJ2-7
CASSQGLASSYEQYF
>-|TRBV19|TRBJ2-3
CASSIGGGSDTQYF
>once|TRBV19|TRBJ1-6
CASSRDRNVPPLHF
>once|TRBV4-2|TRBJ2-1
CASSQDLPGAGGEQFF
>-|TRBV7-6|TRBJ2-7
CASSQGRGVFEQYF
>-|TRBV5-6|TRBJ2-2
CASSLFDRDGELFF
>-|TRBV19|TRBJ2-1
CASSMIRGHNEQFF
>-|TRBV12-5|TRBJ1-2
CASGRDTDGYTF
>-|TRBV12-3/TRBV12-4|TRBJ2-7
CASREQGLREQYF
>-|TRBV6-2/TRBV6-3|TRBJ2-1
CASSYIVGGTHNEQFF
>-|TRBV19|TRBJ1-4
CASSIEARREKLFF
>-|TRBV5-4|TRBJ2-7
CASSRLGSTSSYEQYF